Described below is a single T cell receptor (beta chain) sequence and its context. This clonotype was seen many times. The antigen it binds to is not known. Within one base of it there is no much larger clone, and no base qualities were kept. The source of the sample is a study of early T cells in non-severe SARS-CoV-2 infection (dated by TCRdb to the early 2020s). Concerning the study at large: TCR sequencing used bulk RNA from unsorted whole blood, so alpha and beta chains could not be paired.

The study was a case-control design nested within a healthcare worker cohort in London, UK, with weekly nasopharyngeal swab PCR tests and blood sampling. Healthcare workers were recruited during the week of the UK lockdown, between 23 and 31 March 2020, and followed weekly for up to about 15 weeks. What the work shows at the level of the full study, not this receptor alone: Matching against VDJdb was skewed toward anti-spike CD8 responses, likely underestimated virus-specific expansions, and missed private and CD4 specificities.

Library preparation used 5' RACE. For sequencing, a NextSeq 500 was employed. The TCR library protocol attached unique molecular identifiers to individual cDNA molecules to correct for sequencing error and PCR bias. Sequencing covered both TCR alpha and beta chains, and within each sample the abundances of alpha and beta sequences were tightly co-correlated. Regarding the original processing steps: Decombinator V4 was used to perform V gene, J gene and CDR3 annotation of TCR sequences. TCRs were defined as expanded if a significant change between any two time points was detected under a Poisson model with p below 0.0001. TCR abundances were normalised to the total number of TCRs sequenced per sample and expressed as counts per million. TRAV1-2 paired with TRAJ12, TRAJ20 or TRAJ33 defined MAIT TCRs, while TRAV10 paired with TRAJ18 defined iNKT TCRs. VDJdb, accessed 1 November 2021, was searched for CMV, EBV and SARS-CoV-2 annotated TCRs, with TCRs annotated for multiple antigens excluded. The public reads were quality trimmed at Q25 with fastp and then assembled into clones with MiXCR by TCRdb, keeping productive beta chains. Rows with one shared CDR3 protein collapse into an entry with the most common genes and DNA. The V and J calls, along with clone size, are taken from TCRdb and not from the paper's own processing. The sample table holds more than 30,000 distinct CDR3 sequences, of which around 6.9% were seen once. About 13% of the sample belongs to the ten largest clones.

V and J are truncated by 0 bases and 1 base respectively, leaving an intervening sequence of 9 bases. Sequences SGHKS (CDR1) and YYEKEE (CDR2) are obtained from the germline V gene (reference sequence). The CDR3, from cysteine to phenylalanine, totals 15 residues. The retained sequence is limited to the CDR3, 45 bases, with the frame set at the first base. This receptor was identified in an adult who was a healthcare worker with PCR-confirmed SARS-CoV-2 infection or an uninfected control (not recorded which). The chain uses TRBV5-5 and TRBJ2-3; the D gene is perhaps TRBD2, on 5 matching bases. This specimen consisted of whole blood, obtained at baseline. The DNA sequence reads TGTGCCAGCAGCTTGGGAGGGCTGGGCACAGATACGCAGTATTTT. It is translated as CASSLGGLGTDTQYF.